The rows below give T cell receptor beta chains drawn from one sample of a study of shared clonotypes between healthy human individuals. Using immunoSEQ multiplex PCR, the repertoire was profiled, and TCRdb retains in-frame clones only, with some absent. The table records around 2.1 million clones, about 92% of them present only once. The sequenced sample was naive CD8+ T cells from PBMCs. The origin of the receptors is a man aged 18 to 35 in good health. Some clones in this sample may be carry-over from other donors' samples. Each CDR3 is given with its conserved first and last residue. Where a row states a size, it is once, few, many or the class of an expanded clone; other rows omit it.

V | size | CDR3
TRBV27 | . | CASSPLPSGRAYEQFF
TRBV4-2 | . | CASSQDLVAMNTEAFF
TRBV7-9 | . | CASSFSKGLAGFPDYEQYF
TRBV5-6 | . | CASSWPGQGAHEQYF
TRBV30 | . | CAWSLGFNQPQHF
TRBV7-9 | . | CASSRGGPDGYTF
TRBV13 | . | CASSPGNYEQYF
TRBV28 | once | CASSIYRAANEKLFF
TRBV7-8 | . | CASSLGIGGYTF
TRBV14 | . | CASSQVGYEQYF
TRBV30 | . | CAWTDSLPSYEQYF
TRBV7-3 | . | CASSLEGGLTHSTDTQYF
TRBV5-1 | . | CASSSGDRVRDEKLFF
TRBV9 | . | CASSVLSGSYNEQFF
TRBV27 | . | CASSFPGLHSYEQYF
TRBV19 | . | CASTPPGEGGYTF
TRBV27 | . | CASSPTGTGNTGELFF
TRBV6-6 | . | CASSYVGGGPYGYTF
TRBV19 | . | CASSQDNTGELFF
TRBV5-4 | few | CASSLDRETEAFF
TRBV6-5 | . | CASVRGESSTDTQYF
TRBV27 | . | CASSYIGANYGYTF
TRBV4-1 | . | CASSHRHRGLTEAFF
TRBV4-2 | once | CASSQGTSGTYNEQFF
TRBV27 | . | CASSLAPFAVEQYF
TRBV30 | . | CAWRIRDSQAQHF
TRBV5-5 | . | CASSPIDRTSGELFF
TRBV6-1 | . | CASSEDLWSGKAYEQYF
TRBV7-6 | . | CASSASPGTGKLAEAFF
TRBV15 | . | CATSSNKGASYEQYF
TRBV23-1 | . | CASSQFSRGQGNTIYF
TRBV29-1 | . | CSVSGRGGYEQYF
TRBV11-2 | . | CASSLELAGVWDTQYF
TRBV29-1 | . | CSAYRTGMNTEAFF
TRBV4-3 | . | CASSLTPRGDTEAFF
TRBV27 | . | CASSLSGPYEQYF
TRBV5-4 | . | CASSFAGAVHMGQYF
TRBV11-2 | . | CASSLVGGLLYEQYF
TRBV28 | . | CASSSWTGQKTQYF
TRBV6-6 | few | CASRLDRSPVAQHF
TRBV19 | . | CASSTIAGGLKETQYF
TRBV5-6 | once | CASSSGGRSYEQYF
TRBV7-3 | . | CASSEMGGLAINEQFF
TRBV4-2 | . | CASSHGDRDYGYTF
TRBV5-1 | . | CASSKDPGTSYEQYF
TRBV29-1 | . | CSGLLRDGLQETQYF
TRBV30 | . | CAWSTMDGEQYF
TRBV7-8 | . | CASSLGLSGNTIYF
TRBV27 | . | CASRWASGSSYNEQFF
TRBV19 | few | CASSVGLTYEQYF
TRBV9 | . | CASSVAAGPYNEQFF
TRBV28 | once | CASSLYDRSNEKLFF
TRBV19 | . | CASSPDAGGRYEQYF
TRBV21-1 | . | CASSKVKAGVNEQFF
TRBV19 | . | CASSILLAGGNEQFF
TRBV7-9 | . | CASSPHGMLMNTEAFF
TRBV13 | . | CASSKTRQETQYF
TRBV9 | . | CASSDRDRGSKLNYGYTF
TRBV30 | . | CAWSEGGGLGYGYTF
TRBV2 | . | CASTPQAGRTDTQYF